The 4 T cell receptor beta chains reported below all come from one sample, sequenced in a study of blood T cell repertoires in COVID-19. The table came from immunoSEQ multiplex PCR; TCRdb's copy has only in-frame clones and leaves some out. The sample lists approximately 220,000 clones, approximately 90% seen once, with under 3% in the top ten. Material for sequencing was PBMCs or T cells enriched from blood (not recorded which). The source of these receptors is a woman in her thirties who had recovered from COVID-19.

V usage is TRBV6-5 and J usage is TRBJ2-7; 8 bases are shared with TRBD1. Germline assignment: CDR1 MNHEY and CDR2 SVGAGI. Germline trimming cut 7 bases from V and 2 bases from J; bases unmatched to any gene: 7. The CDR3 is 14 amino acids. CDR3 in amino acids: CASNPDRVPYEQYF. The CDR3 DNA reads as TGTGCCAGCAACCCGGACAGGGTCCCCTACGAGCAGTACTTC.

The chain combines TRBV9 with TRBJ1-6, with TRBD1 identical over 8 bases. The CDR3 runs to 15 residues. Germline V lookup: CDR1 SGDLS, CDR2 YYNGEE. Trimming removed 0 bases from V and 9 bases from J; junction bases left unmatched: 5. CDR3 bases: TGTGCCAGCAGCGTAGGTGACAGGGGTGTTTCACCCCTCCACTTT. It yields the protein CASSVGDRGVSPLHF.

The chain links TRBV3-1 (or the pseudogene TRBV3-2) to TRBJ2-5, with 8 positions matching TRBD2. Germline CDR1 and CDR2: LGHDT and YNNKEL (reference sequence). The CDR3 covers 15 residues. With V trimmed by 6 bases and J by 1 base, 7 bases remained unmatched. In DNA form, the CDR3 reads TGTGCCAGCAGAGCGCGAGGACTAGCCCAAGAGACCCAGTACTTC. Protein sequence: CASRARGLAQETQYF.

This clone was seen a handful of times. The chain joins TRBV6-5 to TRBJ1-2; D gene uncertain. Trimming shortened V by 7 bases and J by 10 bases, and 19 bases separated the two germline ends. Looked up from germline, CDR1 is MNHEY and CDR2 is SVGAGI. The CDR3 totals 13 residues. CDR3 amino acids: CASTPGEGLDYTF. In DNA form, the CDR3 reads TGTGCCAGCACCCCAGGAGAGGGTCTAGACTACACCTTC.